This T cell receptor (beta chain) stems from a study of T-cell reconstitution after alpha-beta-depleted transplantation in children. The CDR3 contains 13 residues. Germline CDR1 SGDLS, CDR2 YYNGEE. V lost 2 bases and J lost 6, with 12 bases in between. The library targeted TCRbeta and was prepared with unique molecular identifiers. TCRdb re-called the PCR reads through MiXCR, storing one row per CDR3 protein. The sample yields about 610,000 distinct CDR3 sequences, about 11% seen once. The rearrangement joins TRBV9 to TRBJ2-7, with D perhaps matching TRBD2 (5 bases). Sequenced material: PBMCs from the stem cell graft donor, taken from the stem cell graft. This clonotype was sampled from a human donor who donated a stem cell graft to a child with acute myeloid leukemia. The CDR3 here is CASSVSVAGEQYF. In nucleotides, the CDR3 is TGTGCCAGCAGCGTCTCAGTGGCGGGCGAGCAGTACTTC.